Listed here are 23 T cell receptor beta chains from one sample, sequenced in a study of blood T cell repertoires in COVID-19. TCRdb's copy holds only in-frame clones and misses some; the assay was immunoSEQ multiplex PCR. This table holds some 200,000 clones, 70% to 90% found once. Sequenced input: peripheral blood. The receptor set was obtained from a man aged 45-60 years who had recovered from COVID-19.

This clone has just one count. The rearrangement uses TRBV2 and TRBJ2-7; D is possibly TRBD1 (6 bases). This CDR3 spans 13 amino acids. The germline V gene has CDR1 SNHLY and CDR2 FYNNEI. Trimming pared 5 bases from V and 2 bases from J, leaving 10 bases between. The CDR3 spells CASSPGQTYEQYF. The CDR3, as DNA: TGTGCCAGCAGTCCCGGACAGACCTACGAGCAGTACTTC.

CDR3 DNA: TGTGCCAGCAGCTTACGGGGGGGGACCTACGAGCAGTACTTC. Protein: CASSLRGGTYEQYF. The chain employs TRBV11-2 and TRBJ2-7, with 8 bases fitting TRBD2. CDR3 length: 14 residues. Germline trimming cut 2 bases from V and 2 bases from J; bases unmatched to any gene: 2. Germline CDR1 is SGHAT and CDR2 is FQNNGV.

The chain uses TRBV28 and TRBJ1-1, with a weak D call TRBD1 (6 bases). CDR1 and CDR2 (germline): MDHEN, SYDVKM. V shed 7 bases and J shed 11 bases, with 17 bases lying between them. The CDR3 extends over 12 amino acids. This CDR3 reads CASTSWGRWAFF. CDR3 in DNA: TGTGCCAGCACCTCCTGGGGGCGGTGGGCTTTCTTT.

The gene calls are TRBV30 and TRBJ2-3, with 9 bases matching TRBD2. The CDR3 length is 17 residues. V shed 3 bases and J 8 bases; nucleotides not matched to a gene: 18. CDR1 GTSNPN and CDR2 SVGIG come from the germline V gene (reference sequence). The CDR3 sequence is CAWSPQRAGGLGGTQYF. The CDR3 DNA is TGTGCCTGGAGCCCCCAGCGGGCGGGAGGGCTCGGGGGTACGCAGTATTTT. Complete variable domain (other parts from reference TRBV30 and TRBJ2-3): SQTIHQWPATLVQPVGSPLSLECTVEGTSNPNLYWYRQAAGRGLQLLFYSVGIGQISSEVPQNLSASRPQDRQFILSSKKLLLSDSGFYLCAWSPQRAGGLGGTQYFGPGTRLTVL.

V gene TRBV7-9 combines with J gene TRBJ2-2, with 11 bases identical to TRBD2. The germline gives CDR1 SEHNR, CDR2 FQNEAQ (reference sequence). Losses at the gene ends were 5 bases for V and 3 bases for J; bases not matched to a gene: 8. This CDR3 is built from 17 residues. CDR3 bases: TGTGCCAGCAGCCGGACCGGGACTAGCGGAGACACCGGGGAGCTGTTTTTT. Residues: CASSRTGTSGDTGELFF. Looking up the rest from reference TRBV7-9 and TRBJ2-2 gives the full variable domain: DTGVSQNPRHKITKRGQNVTFRCDPISEHNRLYWYRQTLGQGPEFLTYFQNEAQLEKSRLLSDRFSAERPKGSFSTLEIQRTEQGDSAMYLCASSRTGTSGDTGELFFGEGSRLTVL.

The chain is built from TRBV10-2 and TRBJ2-2; D may be TRBD1 (5 bases). Germline assignment: CDR1 WSHSY and CDR2 SAAADI. The germline V and J ends were trimmed by 6 bases and 1 base, with 15 bases remaining between them. The CDR3 loop spans 16 amino acids. As DNA, the CDR3 is TGCGCCAGCAGAACGTCAGGGAACTTGAACACCGGGGAGCTGTTTTTT. The encoded protein is CASRTSGNLNTGELFF.

The table lists this clone with a count of one. The rearrangement uses TRBV5-1 and TRBJ2-7, with 8 bases lining up with TRBD1. The CDR3 runs to 15 residues. J lost 3 bases, V lost 4 bases, and 9 bases had no gene match. Germline CDR1 SGHRS, CDR2 YFSETQ. The CDR3 nucleotides read TGCGCCAGCAGCCCGATGCCGGGACAGGTCTACGAGCAGTACTTC. Translated: CASSPMPGQVYEQYF.

This clone was counted only a few times. The chain combines TRBV28 with TRBJ2-5; no definite D call. Germline V gene sequence: CDR1 MDHEN, CDR2 SYDVKM. This CDR3 has 13 residues. The ends were cut back, 2 bases at V and 0 bases at J, with 4 bases in the middle. The CDR3 DNA reads TGTGCCAGCAGTTTAATAAACCAAGAGACCCAGTACTTC. Its translation: CASSLINQETQYF. Complete variable domain (other parts from reference TRBV28 and TRBJ2-5): DVKVTQSSRYLVKRTGEKVFLECVQDMDHENMFWYRQDPGLGLRLIYFSYDVKMKEKGDIPEGYSVSREKKERFSLILESASTNQTSMYLCASSLINQETQYFGPGTRLLVL.

The chain carries TRBV28 and TRBJ1-5, with 9 bases identical to TRBD1. The CDR3 runs to 16 residues. V shed 10 bases and J 7 bases; nucleotides not matched to a gene: 17. CDR1 is MDHEN and CDR2 is SYDVKM in the germline V gene. The CDR3 nucleotides read TGTGCCACGCTCGAATGGGGGACAGGGATCAACCAGCCCCAGCATTTT. It encodes CATLEWGTGINQPQHF.

The chain carries TRBV7-8 and TRBJ1-2; the match to TRBD1 covers 7 bases. The CDR3 runs 13 residues. J was trimmed by 4 bases and V by 3 bases; bases with no gene match: 2. Germline V gene sequence: CDR1 SGHVS, CDR2 FQNEAQ. This CDR3 reads CASSFSGGYGYTF. CDR3 DNA: TGTGCCAGCAGCTTTTCAGGGGGCTATGGCTACACCTTC.

This chain joins TRBV6-5 and TRBJ2-3, with 12 bases that match TRBD2. Germline V gene data show CDR1 as MNHEY and CDR2 as SVGAGI. The CDR3 loop spans 15 amino acids. The ends lost 6 bases at V and 8 bases at J; junction bases unmatched: 9. CDR3 DNA: TGTGCCAGCAGGATAACTAGCGGGAGGAGTGCTACGCAGTATTTT. Amino acid sequence: CASRITSGRSATQYF.

This clone was observed once. This sequence joins TRBV19 and TRBJ2-1; 10 positions agree with TRBD1. This CDR3 contains 18 residues. Germline lookup yields CDR1 LNHDA and CDR2 SQIVND (reference sequence). After removal of 5 bases from V and 5 bases from J, the junction contained 15 bases not matched to a gene. The CDR3 loop is CASSFRDRGVGTNNEQFF. Here the CDR3 DNA reads TGTGCCAGTAGTTTCCGGGACAGGGGAGTAGGGACGAACAATGAGCAGTTCTTC. Full variable domain (missing parts from reference TRBV19 and TRBJ2-1): DGGITQSPKYLFRKEGQNVTLSCEQNLNHDAMYWYRQDPGQGLRLIYYSQIVNDFQKGDIAEGYSVSREKKESFPLTVTSAQKNPTAFYLCASSFRDRGVGTNNEQFFGPGTRLTVL.

V and J are TRBV5-6 and TRBJ1-1; a possible D gene is TRBD1 (6 bases). Trimming cost V 3 bases and J 6 bases, with 18 bases left between them. The length of the CDR3 is 15 residues. Germline loops: CDR1 SGHDT, CDR2 YYEEEE. The CDR3 nucleotides are TGTGCCAGCAGCTATCTACAGGGCCGAAGGGCTGAAGCTTTCTTT. It specifies CASSYLQGRRAEAFF. Filled out from reference TRBV5-6 and TRBJ1-1, the complete variable domain reads DAGVTQSPTHLIKTRGQQVTLRCSPKSGHDTVSWYQQALGQGPQFIFQYYEEEERQRGNFPDRFSGHQFPNYSSELNVNALLLGDSALYLCASSYLQGRRAEAFFGQGTRLTVV.

V usage is TRBV10-1 and J usage is TRBJ1-1, with 8 bases identical to TRBD1. The CDR3 loop spans 14 amino acids. CDR1 WNHNN and CDR2 SYGVQD come from the germline V gene (reference sequence). Trimming removed 5 bases from V and 4 bases from J; junction bases left unmatched: 6. DNA of the CDR3: TGCGCCAGCAGTCGGACAGGGAGAGGCACTGAAGCTTTCTTT. Its protein product is CASSRTGRGTEAFF.

This chain links TRBV10-3 with TRBJ2-7; D unresolved. This CDR3 has 15 amino acids. Deletions cut 1 base from V and 5 bases from J, with 15 bases between. Germline CDR1 and CDR2: ENHRY and SYGVKD. CDR3: CAISEWKPGMNEQYF. In DNA, the CDR3 is TGTGCCATCAGTGAGTGGAAGCCAGGTATGAACGAGCAGTACTTC.

This clone was detected once. The genes are TRBV6-5 and TRBJ1-2; TRBD1 matches 9 bases. Trimming removed 2 bases from V and 5 bases from J; junction bases left unmatched: 3. CDR1 is MNHEY, CDR2 SVGAGI, per germline. CDR3 length: 14 amino acids. CDR3 amino acids: CASSYDRGFYGYTF. CDR3 nucleotide sequence: TGTGCCAGCAGTTACGACAGGGGGTTTTATGGCTACACCTTC.

The V call is TRBV30, the J call TRBJ1-5, with a tentative D call TRBD1 (5 bases). The CDR3 consists of 12 residues. The V gene's germline CDR1 is GTSNPN and CDR2 SVGIG (reference sequence). The V gene lost 6 bases and the J gene lost 9 bases, with 15 bases spanning the gap. This CDR3 is CACRQSYGPQHF. The CDR3 DNA sequence: TGTGCCTGCAGACAGTCCTATGGGCCCCAGCATTTT.

The chain recombines TRBV5-1 with TRBJ2-7, with 13 bases that match TRBD2. The CDR3 covers 17 residues. Germline V gives CDR1 SGHRS, CDR2 YFSETQ. V trimming: 4 bases; J trimming: 6 bases; junction bases outside the gene matches: 13. CDR3 DNA: TGCGCCAGCAGCGCCCCTCGGACTAGCGGGAGATCTCTCGAGCAGTACTTC. Encoded protein: CASSAPRTSGRSLEQYF.

V is TRBV18 and J is TRBJ2-1; 10 bases fit TRBD2. There are 16 residues in the CDR3. Per the germline V gene, CDR1 is KGHSH and CDR2 is LQKENI. Trimming took 3 bases from V and 8 from J; bases not matched to a gene: 10. The CDR3 spells CASSPSLTSGKHEQFF. The CDR3 DNA sequence: TGTGCCAGCTCACCTAGTTTAACTAGCGGGAAACATGAGCAGTTCTTC.

This clone was counted once. This chain uses TRBV19 with TRBJ2-3, with 7 bases lining up with TRBD2. The CDR3 is 14 amino acids. V shed 10 bases, J shed 2 bases, and the junction held 9 bases outside the gene matches. Germline V CDR1 and CDR2: LNHDA, SQIVND (reference sequence). As DNA, the CDR3 is TGTGCCACCCGAGGAGCGGGACTCACAGATACGCAGTATTTT. Translation: CATRGAGLTDTQYF.

This clone came up once. The chain has TRBV6-5 and TRBJ1-5; D might be TRBD1 (6 bases). The V gene lost 6 bases and the J gene lost 0 bases, with 12 bases spanning the gap. The CDR3 is 15 residues long. Germline CDR1 and CDR2: MNHEY and SVGAGI. CDR3: CASSRDIYSNQPQHF. The CDR3 DNA reads TGTGCCAGCAGCCGGGACATTTATAGCAATCAGCCCCAGCATTTT.

The J gene is TRBJ1-1, the V gene TRBV6-1; TRBD1 agrees at 7 bases. V shed 3 bases, J shed 1 base, and the junction held 5 bases outside the gene matches. Germline CDR1 reads MNHNS; CDR2 reads SASEGT. The CDR3 contains 15 residues. The CDR3 DNA follows: TGTGCCAGCAGTGAGCCAGGGGGACCGAACACTGAAGCTTTCTTT. It codes for CASSEPGGPNTEAFF.

The CDR3 DNA follows: TGTGCCAGCAGTTATCCCCCTGGCAGTGAGACCCAGTACTTC. The encoded protein is CASSYPPGSETQYF. The chain links TRBV6-6 to TRBJ2-5; D remains unclear. CDR3 length: 14 residues. Per germline, CDR1 MNHNY and CDR2 SVGAGI (reference sequence). The V gene lost 3 bases and the J gene lost 5 bases, with 13 bases spanning the gap.